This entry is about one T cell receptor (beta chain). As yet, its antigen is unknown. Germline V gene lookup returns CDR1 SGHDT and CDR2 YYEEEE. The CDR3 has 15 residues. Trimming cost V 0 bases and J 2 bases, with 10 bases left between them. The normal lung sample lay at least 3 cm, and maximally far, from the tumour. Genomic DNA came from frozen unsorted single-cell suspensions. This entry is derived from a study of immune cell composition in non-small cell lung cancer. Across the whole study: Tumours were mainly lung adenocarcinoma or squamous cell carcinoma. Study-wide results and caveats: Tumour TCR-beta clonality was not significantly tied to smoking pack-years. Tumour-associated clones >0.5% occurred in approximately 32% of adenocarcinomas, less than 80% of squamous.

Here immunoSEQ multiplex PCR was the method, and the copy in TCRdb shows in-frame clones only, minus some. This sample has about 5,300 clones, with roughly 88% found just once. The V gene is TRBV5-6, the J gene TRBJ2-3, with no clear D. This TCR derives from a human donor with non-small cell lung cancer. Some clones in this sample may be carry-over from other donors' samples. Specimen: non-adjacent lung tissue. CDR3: CASSLDSTYTDTQYF. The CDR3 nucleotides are TGTGCCAGCAGCTTGGACAGCACCTACACAGATACGCAGTATTTT. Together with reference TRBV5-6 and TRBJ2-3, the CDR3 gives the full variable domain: DAGVTQSPTHLIKTRGQQVTLRCSPKSGHDTVSWYQQALGQGPQFIFQYYEEEERQRGNFPDRFSGHQFPNYSSELNVNALLLGDSALYLCASSLDSTYTDTQYFGPGTRLTVL.